This T cell receptor (beta chain) was sequenced for a study of T cells in Graves' hyperthyroidism and ophthalmopathy. To note about this clonotype: A read error may account for a junction end that differs from germline.

In germline, CDR1 is LGHNA, CDR2 YSLEER. The CDR3 contains 14 residues. There were TCR beta CDR3 regions amplified from RNA transcripts. With the HTBI primer set, the TCR CDR3 went through a first round of RT-PCR. Using its own MiXCR run on the multiplex PCR reads, TCRdb lists one record per CDR3 protein. This sample has about 570,000 distinct CDR3 sequences, with approximately 44% found just once. J is TRBJ1-1 and V is TRBV4-3; D gene uncertain. The origin of this receptor is an adult woman with Graves' disease, either hyperthyroidism or ophthalmopathy (not recorded which). Sequenced sample: peripheral blood or thyroid tissue (not recorded which). CDR3 nucleotides: TGCGCCAGCAGCCAAGTAGTGTCGAACACTGAGGCTTTCTTT. As protein: CASSQVVSNTEAFF.